Listed here is a single T cell receptor (beta chain). Trimming removed 0 bases from V and 2 bases from J, with 8 bases in between. Germline V lookup: CDR1 SGDLS, CDR2 YYNGEE. CDR3 length equals 15 residues. The source of the sample is a study of blood T cell repertoires in COVID-19. At the level of the study: T cells, B-cell-depleted T cells, or PBMCs provided the cDNA or gDNA that served as material.

Authors' data handling: Amplified reference gene primers provided the basis for estimating nucleated cell counts. Profiling relied on immunoSEQ multiplex PCR, and the TCRdb table lists in-frame clones only, not all of them. The DNA was the basis for D and trimming; V, J and clone size are from that table. Altogether roughly 92,000 clones are present, around 90% being singletons, with the ten largest covering 4.3%. The rearrangement links TRBV9 to TRBJ2-2, with no clear D. The sample was peripheral blood. The sequence derives from an elderly woman with active or convalescent COVID-19. CDR3: CASSVVGQNTGELFF. The CDR3 nucleotides are TGTGCCAGCAGCGTAGTTGGGCAAAACACCGGGGAGCTGTTTTTT.